The sequence of this T cell receptor (beta chain) was determined in a study of T-cell memory formation after mild COVID-19. Study background: Across donors, TCR clusters were largely donor specific. Study outcomes and limitations: Certain responding clones were present in pre-infection memory, suggesting participation of cross-reactive memory.

Germline loops: CDR1 SNHLY, CDR2 FYNNEI. There are 11 residues in the CDR3. V shed 2 bases and J shed 8 bases, with 6 bases lying between them. TCR alpha and TCR beta cDNA libraries carrying sample barcodes and UMIs came from 5'RACE with constant-segment primers. Each CDR3 protein is one row after TCRdb ran MiXCR on the 5' RACE reads. This table has more than 250,000 distinct CDR3 sequences, roughly 18% appearing once. To note about this clonotype: Its antigen remains unidentified.

The J gene is TRBJ1-1, the V gene TRBV2, with D unresolved. Sequences were obtained from PBMCs or a T cell subset sorted from them (not recorded which). This clonotype originated in a man younger than 35 who had mild COVID-19 (a few samples of this study predate the infection). Cell type and time point are not known. The CDR3 DNA is TGTGCCAGCAGTGAAAGGCACGAAGCTTTCTTT. Protein product: CASSERHEAFF. The variable domain in full, completed from reference TRBV2 and TRBJ1-1, reads EPEVTQTPSHQVTQMGQEVILRCVPISNHLYFYWYRQILGQKVEFLVSFYNNEISEKSEIFDDQFSVERPDGSNFTLKIRSTKLEDSAMYFCASSERHEAFFGQGTRLTVV.